This TCR beta chain was recovered during a study of OX40 agonist ivuxolimab in advanced cancers. The wider study: Previous treatment with anti-PD-1, anti-PD-L1 or anti-CTLA-4 therapy was allowed; about 44% had received some.

Produced via immunoSEQ multiplex PCR; TCRdb's table is partial and in-frame only. The sample yields fewer than 45,000 clones, approximately 85% seen once. CDR1 and CDR2 from the germline V gene are MDHEN and SYDVKM. Trimming pared 3 bases from V and 2 bases from J, leaving 13 bases between. There are 15 residues in the CDR3. This specimen consisted of CD4+ or CD8+ T cells sorted from blood, obtained in a trial of the OX40 agonist ivuxolimab. The gene calls are TRBV28 and TRBJ1-2; possibly TRBD1 for D (6 bases). This clonotype was sampled from an adult with an advanced solid tumor such as melanoma, head and neck, liver or kidney cancer. The CDR3 coding sequence is TGTGCCAGCAGTTTGGGGGGACAAAAAAACTATGGCTACACCTTC. It yields the protein CASSLGGQKNYGYTF.